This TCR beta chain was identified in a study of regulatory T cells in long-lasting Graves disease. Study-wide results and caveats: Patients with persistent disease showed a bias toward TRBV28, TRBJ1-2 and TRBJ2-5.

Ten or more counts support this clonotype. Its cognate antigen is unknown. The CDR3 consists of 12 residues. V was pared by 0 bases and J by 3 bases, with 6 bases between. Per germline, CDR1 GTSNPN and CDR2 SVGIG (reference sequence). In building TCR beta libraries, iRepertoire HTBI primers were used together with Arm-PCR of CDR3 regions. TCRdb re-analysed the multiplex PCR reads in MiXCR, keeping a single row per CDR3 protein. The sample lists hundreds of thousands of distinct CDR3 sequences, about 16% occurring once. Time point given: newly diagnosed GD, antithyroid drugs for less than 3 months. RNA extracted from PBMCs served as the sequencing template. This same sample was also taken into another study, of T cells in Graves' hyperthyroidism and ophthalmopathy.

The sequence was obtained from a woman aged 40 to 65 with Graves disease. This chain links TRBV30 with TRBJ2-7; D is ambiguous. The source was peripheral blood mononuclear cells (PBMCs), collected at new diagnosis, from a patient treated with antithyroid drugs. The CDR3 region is CAWSVGGYEQYF. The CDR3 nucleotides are TGTGCCTGGAGTGTTGGTGGCTACGAGCAGTACTTC. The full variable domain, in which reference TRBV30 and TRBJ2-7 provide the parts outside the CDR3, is SQTIHQWPATLVQPVGSPLSLECTVEGTSNPNLYWYRQAAGRGLQLLFYSVGIGQISSEVPQNLSASRPQDRQFILSSKKLLLSDSGFYLCAWSVGGYEQYFGPGTRLTVT.